The present T cell receptor (beta chain) was sequenced within a study of blood T cell repertoires in COVID-19. Study-level background: Italy, Spain and the United States were the sources of the convalescent and acute COVID-19 samples.

This CDR3 is built from 14 residues. The germline gives CDR1 SNHLY, CDR2 FYNNEI. V was pared by 5 bases and J by 7 bases, with 15 bases between. Assay: immunoSEQ multiplex PCR; the TCRdb copy retains only in-frame clones and omits some. Among approximately 250,000 clones listed, over 80% were seen once. Specimen: peripheral blood. The clonotype was recovered from a woman between 40 and 50 years old who had recovered from COVID-19. The chain combines TRBV2 with TRBJ1-5; D remains unclear. Here the CDR3 DNA reads TGTGCCAGCAGTCCGGACTTGACTCCCCAGCCCCAGCATTTT. This translates into CASSPDLTPQPQHF. The full variable domain, with the rest looked up from reference TRBV2 and TRBJ1-5, is EPEVTQTPSHQVTQMGQEVILRCVPISNHLYFYWYRQILGQKVEFLVSFYNNEISEKSEIFDDQFSVERPDGSNFTLKIRSTKLEDSAMYFCASSPDLTPQPQHFGDGTRLSIL.